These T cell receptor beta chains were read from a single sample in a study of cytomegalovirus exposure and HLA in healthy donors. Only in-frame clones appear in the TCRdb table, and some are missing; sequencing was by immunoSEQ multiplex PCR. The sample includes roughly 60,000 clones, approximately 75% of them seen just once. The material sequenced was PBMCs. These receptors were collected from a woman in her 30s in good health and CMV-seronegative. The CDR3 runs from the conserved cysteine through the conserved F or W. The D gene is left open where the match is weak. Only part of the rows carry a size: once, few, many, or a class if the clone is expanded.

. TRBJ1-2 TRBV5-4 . TGTGCCAGCAGCTTGAAGGGAGGAAACTATGGCTACACCTTC CASSLKGGNYGYTF
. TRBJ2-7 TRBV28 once TGTGCCAGCAGTTTATTCTCCGGGCTAGCGATTTCCGACCATTACGAGCAGTACTTC CASSLFSGLAISDHYEQYF
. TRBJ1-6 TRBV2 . TGTGCCAGCAGTGGGGGGGATCATAATTCACCCCTCCACTTT CASSGGDHNSPLHF
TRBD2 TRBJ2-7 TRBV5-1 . TGCGCCAGCAGCTGGGGACTAGCGGGGGACCTCTACGAGCAGTACTTC CASSWGLAGDLYEQYF
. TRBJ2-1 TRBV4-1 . TGCGCCAGCAGCCAAGATCCCCAGGTCGTGGGTGAGCAGTTCTTC CASSQDPQVVGEQFF
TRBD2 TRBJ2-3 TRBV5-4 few TGTGCCAGCAGCTTGCTAGCGGGAGCTGGAGATACGCAGTATTTT CASSLLAGAGDTQYF
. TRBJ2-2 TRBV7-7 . TGTGCTAGCAGCTTGTCGACAGACGCGAACACCGGGGAGCTGTTTTTT CASSLSTDANTGELFF
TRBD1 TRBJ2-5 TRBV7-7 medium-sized TGTGCTAGCAGCTTAGGTGGACAGGGTGAGACCCAGTACTTC CASSLGGQGETQYF
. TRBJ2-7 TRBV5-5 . TGTGCCAGCAGCTTGGTATCTAGTAGCGACGAGCAGTACTTC CASSLVSSSDEQYF
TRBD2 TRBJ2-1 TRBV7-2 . TGTGCCAGCAGCTTATTCCTAGCGGGAGACAATGAGCAGTTCTTC CASSLFLAGDNEQFF
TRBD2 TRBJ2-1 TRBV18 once TGTGCCAGCTCACGTAGGACTAGCGGGAGCCACCAGGATGAGCAGTTCTTC CASSRRTSGSHQDEQFF
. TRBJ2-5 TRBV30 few TGTGCCTGGAGTCCCAAACGGGGGAAGGCGGAGACCCAGTACTTC CAWSPKRGKAETQYF
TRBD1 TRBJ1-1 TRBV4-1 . TGCGCCAGCAGCCAAGATCGGCGGACAGGGGGGAGGCTGGACACTGAAGCTTTCTTT CASSQDRRTGGRLDTEAFF
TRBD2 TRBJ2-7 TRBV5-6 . TGTGCCAGCAGCTTGGGGGTGGGACCCGGCGGGAGGGCCTGGGAGCAGTACTTC CASSLGVGPGGRAWEQYF
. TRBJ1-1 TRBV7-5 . TGTGCCAGTTTAGTGGGCCAAGCCCTAAACACTGAAGCTTTCTTT CASLVGQALNTEAFF
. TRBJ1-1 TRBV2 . TGTGCCAGCGTGGGAGTGAACACTGAAGCTTTCTTT CASVGVNTEAFF
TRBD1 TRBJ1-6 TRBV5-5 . TGTGCCAGCAGCTGGACAGGGGATAATTCACCCCTCCACTTT CASSWTGDNSPLHF
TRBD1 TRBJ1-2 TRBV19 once TGTGCCAGTAGTAGAGGGACAGGGGGCTCCCCCTTCTATGGCTACACCTTC CASSRGTGGSPFYGYTF
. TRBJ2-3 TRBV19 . TGTGCCAGTAGTTCTAGACAGACAGATACGCAGTATTTT CASSSRQTDTQYF
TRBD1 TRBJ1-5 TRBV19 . TGTGCCAGTAGTACCTCGGGACAGGGAGGACAGCCCCAGCATTTT CASSTSGQGGQPQHF
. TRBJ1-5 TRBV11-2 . TGTGCCAGCAGCTTAGTCGGGGGACCTCAGCCCCAGCATTTT CASSLVGGPQPQHF
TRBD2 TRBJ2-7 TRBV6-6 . TGTGCCAGCAGTAGCGGAGCTAGCGGGGAGACCTACGAGCAGTACTTC CASSSGASGETYEQYF
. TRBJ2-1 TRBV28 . TGTGCCAGCAGTTTTTACGGTCGTGACAATGAGCAGTTCTTC CASSFYGRDNEQFF
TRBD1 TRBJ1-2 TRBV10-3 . TGTGCCATATCTCCCGCGGGACAGGGAGGATATGGCTACACCTTC CAISPAGQGGYGYTF
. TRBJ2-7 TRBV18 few TGTGCCAGCTCACCAGATATGCCGCGGGACAGTCCCTACGAGCAGTACTTC CASSPDMPRDSPYEQYF
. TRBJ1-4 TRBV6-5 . TGTGCCAGCAGGTCCGGGAGGAGGGATAATGAAAAACTGTTTTTT CASRSGRRDNEKLFF
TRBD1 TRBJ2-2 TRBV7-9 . TGTGCCAGCAGGAGACGGGCAGGGGGACACACCGGGGAGCTGTTTTTT CASRRRAGGHTGELFF
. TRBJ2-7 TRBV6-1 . TGTGCCAGCAGTGAATTGGGAGCGGTCTACGAGCAGTACTTC CASSELGAVYEQYF
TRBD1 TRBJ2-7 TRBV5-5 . TGTGCCAGCAGACCGGGACAGGGGGTCCTCAACGAGCAGTACTTC CASRPGQGVLNEQYF
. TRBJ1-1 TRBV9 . TGTGCCAGCAGCGTAGGGGGGGCTGAAGCTTTCTTT CASSVGGAEAFF
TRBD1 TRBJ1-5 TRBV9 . TGTGCCAGCAGCGAGAGGACAGGGGGCGCAGGAAGCAATCAGCCCCAGCATTTT CASSERTGGAGSNQPQHF